This is a list of T cell receptor beta chains from one sample in a study of Graves' ophthalmopathy and Graves' hyperthyroidism. TCRdb reprocessed the multiplex PCR reads via MiXCR and lists one record per CDR3 protein. The data contain just over 600,000 distinct CDR3 sequences, over 20% of them seen just once; the ten biggest clones take up roughly 6.9%. The specimen was peripheral blood. The receptors come from a woman under 30 with stable Graves' hyperthyroidism. Some clones in this sample may be carry-over from other donors' samples. The CDR3 runs from the conserved cysteine through the conserved F or W. Fields, in order: D gene, clone size, V gene, J gene, CDR3 DNA, CDR3 protein. A D gene is named only where the DNA matches it firmly. Not every row has a clone size; where given, it reads once, few, many or a size class.

D: .
size: many
V: TRBV15
J: TRBJ1-2
DNA: TGTGCCACCAGCAGAGCCCTTTCGTTGGGCTACACCTTC
CDR3: CATSRALSLGYTF

D: TRBD1
size: many
V: TRBV2
J: TRBJ2-7
DNA: TGTGCCGGCTCACAGGGGGGTTACGAGCAGTACTTC
CDR3: CAGSQGGYEQYF

D: .
size: .
V: TRBV30
J: TRBJ1-2
DNA: TGTGCCTGGAGAGGGGGGAGGGGTAACTATGGCTACACCTTC
CDR3: CAWRGGRGNYGYTF

D: TRBD2
size: .
V: TRBV3-1
J: TRBJ2-2
DNA: TGTGCCAGCAGCCACCGGGGGGACTGCACCGGGGAGCTGTTTTTT
CDR3: CASSHRGDCTGELFF

D: .
size: many
V: TRBV20-1
J: TRBJ2-5
DNA: TGCAGTGCTAAGGGGGTTCAAGAATTCCAAGAGACCCAGTACTTC
CDR3: CSAKGVQEFQETQYF

D: .
size: many
V: TRBV12-3/TRBV12-4
J: TRBJ2-5
DNA: TGTGCCAGCAGTATAGGAAGGGGGGCGCGAGAGACCCAGTACTTC
CDR3: CASSIGRGARETQYF

D: .
size: .
V: TRBV3-1
J: TRBJ1-2
DNA: TGTGCCAGCAGCCAAGGTTTAGCCGAAAACTATGGCTACACCTTC
CDR3: CASSQGLAENYGYTF

D: .
size: many
V: TRBV6-1
J: TRBJ1-5
DNA: TGTGCCAGCAGTACCAATAGCAATCAGCCCCAGCATTTT
CDR3: CASSTNSNQPQHF

D: .
size: .
V: TRBV18
J: TRBJ1-2
DNA: TGTGCCAGCTCACCACGGGGGGCGGAAGGCTACACCTTC
CDR3: CASSPRGAEGYTF

D: TRBD1
size: .
V: TRBV30
J: TRBJ1-2
DNA: TGTGCCTGGGGAACAGGGGGCGGTGGCTACACCTTC
CDR3: CAWGTGGGGYTF

D: TRBD2
size: many
V: TRBV20-1
J: TRBJ2-7
DNA: TGCAGTGCTAGAGATCCTAGCGGGAGATACGAGCAGTACTTC
CDR3: CSARDPSGRYEQYF

D: TRBD1
size: many
V: TRBV7-3
J: TRBJ1-2
DNA: TGTGCCAGCAGCTTCCCAGGGGGCGGCTATGGCTACACCTTC
CDR3: CASSFPGGGYGYTF

D: .
size: .
V: TRBV29-1
J: TRBJ2-3
DNA: TGCAGCGTGGGGGGAGCCGAAGATACGCAGTATTTT
CDR3: CSVGGAEDTQYF

D: TRBD1
size: many
V: TRBV27
J: TRBJ1-2
DNA: TGTGCCAGCAGGAGACAGGGAAGTGCTAACTATGGCTACACCTTC
CDR3: CASRRQGSANYGYTF

D: .
size: few
V: TRBV4-1
J: TRBJ1-6
DNA: TGCGCCAGCAGCCAAGTTATGTACCGGAATTCACCCCTCCACTTT
CDR3: CASSQVMYRNSPLHF

D: .
size: .
V: TRBV6-5
J: TRBJ1-2
DNA: TGTGCCAGCAGTTACGGTTTTGGGACGGTCAACTATGGCTACACCTTC
CDR3: CASSYGFGTVNYGYTF

D: .
size: .
V: TRBV6-1
J: TRBJ1-2
DNA: TGTGCCAGCAGTGAATGGGGGATAACCCTTAACTATGGCTACACCTTC
CDR3: CASSEWGITLNYGYTF

D: .
size: .
V: TRBV6-1
J: TRBJ1-5
DNA: TGTGCCAGCAGTGAAGCGCCAGATAGCAATCAGCCCCAGCATTTT
CDR3: CASSEAPDSNQPQHF

D: TRBD1
size: .
V: TRBV12-3/TRBV12-4
J: TRBJ2-7
DNA: TGTGCCAGCGGGACAGGGGGCGTTTACGAGCAGTACTTC
CDR3: CASGTGGVYEQYF

D: .
size: .
V: TRBV12-3/TRBV12-4
J: TRBJ1-2
DNA: TGTGCCAGCAGTTCCCTACTAGCCCCGGTACAGCACTATGGTTACACCTTC
CDR3: CASSSLLAPVQHYGYTF

D: .
size: .
V: TRBV18
J: TRBJ2-5
DNA: TGTGCCAGCTCACCACTGAACGGGTTGGAGACCCAGGACTTC
CDR3: CASSPLNGLETQDF

D: .
size: .
V: TRBV6-4
J: TRBJ2-7
DNA: TGTGCCACTCGGACTAACCTCTACGAGCAGTACTTC
CDR3: CATRTNLYEQYF

D: TRBD1
size: .
V: TRBV15
J: TRBJ1-1
DNA: TGTGCCACCAGCGCCGACAGGGGTTCGCGCACTGAAGCTTTCTTT
CDR3: CATSADRGSRTEAFF

D: TRBD1
size: many
V: TRBV20-1
J: TRBJ2-7
DNA: TGCAGTGCTAGAGACTCGGGACAGTGGAAACCCTACGAGCAGTACTTC
CDR3: CSARDSGQWKPYEQYF

D: .
size: many
V: TRBV27
J: TRBJ1-6
DNA: TGTGCCAGCAGCCCTTTGACTGGCACGGCGACGTCACCCCTCCACTTT
CDR3: CASSPLTGTATSPLHF

D: .
size: many
V: TRBV28
J: TRBJ1-3
DNA: TGTGCCAGCAGTGTCAGGGTGCCTGGAAACACCATATATTTT
CDR3: CASSVRVPGNTIYF

D: TRBD1
size: many
V: TRBV6-5
J: TRBJ1-6
DNA: TGTGCCAGCCATCCCGGGACAGGGCCAGTTCCCCTCCACTTT
CDR3: CASHPGTGPVPLHF

D: .
size: many
V: TRBV7-2
J: TRBJ1-6
DNA: TGTGCCAGCAGCTTAGGATCGGGCTATAATTCACCCCTCCACTTT
CDR3: CASSLGSGYNSPLHF

D: .
size: many
V: TRBV4-1
J: TRBJ2-5
DNA: TGCGCCAGCAGCCAAGAGCCCCCTTGGATTCAGGAGACCCAGTACTTC
CDR3: CASSQEPPWIQETQYF

D: .
size: .
V: TRBV2
J: TRBJ1-6
DNA: TGTGCCAGCACCGAGGAATACTATAATTCACCCCTCCACTTT
CDR3: CASTEEYYNSPLHF

D: .
size: .
V: TRBV7-3
J: TRBJ1-2
DNA: TGTGCCAGCAGCTTAATTGATGGGGGTGGCTACACCTTC
CDR3: CASSLIDGGGYTF

D: TRBD1
size: many
V: TRBV6-2/TRBV6-3
J: TRBJ1-1
DNA: TGTGCCAGCAGTTACATCGTAGGGGGCCTGAACACTGAAGCTTTCTTT
CDR3: CASSYIVGGLNTEAFF

D: TRBD1
size: many
V: TRBV5-1
J: TRBJ1-2
DNA: TGTGCCAGCAGCGGGACAGGGAACTATGGCTACACCTTC
CDR3: CASSGTGNYGYTF

D: .
size: .
V: TRBV7-3
J: TRBJ2-1
DNA: TGTGCCAGCAGCTTAAATCCCCGGGACTCCTACAATGAGCAGTTCTTC
CDR3: CASSLNPRDSYNEQFF

D: TRBD2
size: .
V: TRBV6-1
J: TRBJ2-5
DNA: TGTGCCAGCATTCCTAGCGGGATTTCCGGGGAGACCCAGTACTTC
CDR3: CASIPSGISGETQYF

D: .
size: .
V: TRBV6-1
J: TRBJ2-7
DNA: TGTGCCAGCAGGCGAGGGGACGGAATTCTCGACGAGCAGTACTTC
CDR3: CASRRGDGILDEQYF

D: .
size: many
V: TRBV28
J: TRBJ1-1
DNA: TGTGCCAGCAGGGAATATCCGAACACTGAAGCTTTCTTT
CDR3: CASREYPNTEAFF

D: .
size: many
V: TRBV12-3/TRBV12-4
J: TRBJ1-5
DNA: TGTGCCAGCAGTCACGGGGGAGGCAATCAGCCCCAGCATTTT
CDR3: CASSHGGGNQPQHF

D: TRBD1
size: few
V: TRBV12-3/TRBV12-4
J: TRBJ1-2
DNA: TGTGCCAGCAGCAACACAGGGGGCTATGGCTACACCTTC
CDR3: CASSNTGGYGYTF

D: .
size: many
V: TRBV10-3
J: TRBJ1-5
DNA: TGTGCCATCAGTGAGTCTGGACGGAGCAATCAGCCCCAGCATTTT
CDR3: CAISESGRSNQPQHF

D: .
size: .
V: TRBV7-8
J: TRBJ2-5
DNA: TGTGCCAGCAGCTTAGCGCGGGACCGAGAGACCCAGTACTTC
CDR3: CASSLARDRETQYF

D: .
size: many
V: TRBV10-3
J: TRBJ2-5
DNA: TGTGCCATCAGTGACGGCAGGGTGGAGACCCAGTACTTC
CDR3: CAISDGRVETQYF

D: .
size: many
V: TRBV6-2/TRBV6-3
J: TRBJ2-7
DNA: TGTGCCAGCAGTTACTACTCACTGAGGGCCTACGAGCAGTACTTC
CDR3: CASSYYSLRAYEQYF

D: TRBD2
size: many
V: TRBV15
J: TRBJ2-7
DNA: TGTGCCACCAGCAGAGCTAGCGGGGAATACGAGCAGTACTTC
CDR3: CATSRASGEYEQYF